This T cell receptor beta chain was captured by sequencing in a study of T cells in narcolepsy. About the research overall: Patients with NT1 or NT2 and healthy control donors were enrolled.

Profiled with immunoSEQ multiplex PCR; TCRdb holds only in-frame clones, not every one. The table lists 15,000 to 20,000 clones, over 55% of them singletons, with roughly 13% in the top ten. The V end was cut by 5 bases, the J end by 6 bases, with 9 bases between. CDR1 and CDR2 (germline): DFQATT, SNEGSKA (reference sequence). The CDR3 totals 11 residues. The sequenced material came from CD45RA- memory CD8+ T cells from PBMCs. This receptor was obtained from a human donor with narcolepsy. This chain uses TRBV20-1 with TRBJ2-3; D ambiguous. CDR3 sequence (DNA): TGCAGTGCTGTCAATGGGGATACGCAGTATTTT. Its protein is CSAVNGDTQYF.